A single sample is the source of the 20 T cell receptor beta chains below, sequenced in a study of blood T cell repertoires in COVID-19. The table came from immunoSEQ multiplex PCR; TCRdb's copy has only in-frame clones and leaves some out. The repertoire holds about 190,000 clones, with 90% as singletons. Material for sequencing was peripheral blood. The origin of the receptors is a man over 45 with acute or convalescent COVID-19.

The J gene is TRBJ1-2, the V gene TRBV2, with TRBD1 as a possible D gene (6 bases). There are 16 residues in the CDR3. V gave up 0 bases and J gave up 0 bases, with 11 bases separating them. The V gene's germline CDR1 is SNHLY and CDR2 FYNNEI. The CDR3 loop reads CASSEAGDTANYGYTF. CDR3 bases: TGTGCCAGCAGTGAAGCGGGGGACACAGCTAACTATGGCTACACCTTC.

This chain uses TRBV2 with TRBJ1-4; TRBD1 is a possible D gene (5 bases). V was pared by 6 bases and J by 8 bases, with 19 bases between. The CDR3 is made up of 15 amino acids. CDR1 and CDR2 (germline): SNHLY, FYNNEI. The CDR3 bases are TGTGCCAGCAGCCTTCAGGGCCACATTGGCGAAAAACTGTTTTTT. Encoded protein: CASSLQGHIGEKLFF. The entire variable domain, with the rest obtained from reference TRBV2 and TRBJ1-4, is as follows: EPEVTQTPSHQVTQMGQEVILRCVPISNHLYFYWYRQILGQKVEFLVSFYNNEISEKSEIFDDQFSVERPDGSNFTLKIRSTKLEDSAMYFCASSLQGHIGEKLFFGSGTQLSVL.

The CDR3 DNA reads as TGTGCCAGCAGTGACCCCGGCAGGGTGAACACTGAAGCTTTCTTT. Its translation: CASSDPGRVNTEAFF. The chain joins TRBV6-2 or TRBV6-3 to TRBJ1-1; D possibly corresponds to TRBD1 (5 bases). The CDR3 has 15 amino acids. V lost 5 bases to trimming and J lost 0 bases, with 13 bases between them. Germline-derived CDR1 and CDR2 are MNHEY and SVGEGT.

The rearrangement uses TRBV28 and TRBJ2-5, with unresolved D. Trimming pared 2 bases from V and 1 base from J, leaving 8 bases between. The CDR3 consists of 14 residues. The germline V gene encodes CDR1 MDHEN and CDR2 SYDVKM. CDR3 sequence reads: CASSLAVIQETQYF. CDR3 coding DNA: TGTGCCAGCAGTTTAGCGGTGATCCAAGAGACCCAGTACTTC.

The chain couples TRBV5-1 to TRBJ1-6, with 10 positions matching TRBD1. The CDR3 sequence is 14 residues long. V lost 4 bases, J lost 8 bases, and 3 bases stayed unmatched. Germline V gene lookup returns CDR1 SGHRS and CDR2 YFSETQ. The CDR3 loop reads CASSPGTGDSPLHF. CDR3 nucleotide sequence: TGCGCCAGCAGCCCCGGGACAGGGGATTCACCCCTCCACTTT.

The rearrangement links TRBV11-3 to TRBJ2-7; D is unclear. This CDR3 spans 12 amino acids. CDR1 is SGHNT and CDR2 is YENEEA in the germline V gene. V lost 2 bases, J lost 4 bases, and 6 bases lay in between. CDR3 bases: TGTGCCAGCAGCTTACGGTGGTACGAGCAGTACTTC. Residues: CASSLRWYEQYF.

J is TRBJ2-7 and V is TRBV18, with 11 bases matching TRBD1. The germline V gene has CDR1 KGHSH and CDR2 LQKENI. The CDR3 is 15 amino acids. With V trimmed by 3 bases and J by 4 bases, 5 bases remained unmatched. CDR3 sequence: CASSPRTGGNYEQYF. DNA for the CDR3: TGTGCCAGCTCACCGCGGACAGGGGGCAATTACGAGCAGTACTTC.

The rearrangement joins TRBV7-6 to TRBJ1-4, with 8 nucleotides matching TRBD1. CDR3 size: 21 residues. V dropped 5 bases and J dropped 1; count of bases not matched to a gene: 21. In germline, CDR1 is SGHVS, CDR2 FNYEAQ. CDR3: CASSLLLPQDRALLTNEKLFF. DNA for the CDR3: TGTGCCAGCAGCCTATTACTTCCTCAGGACAGGGCTCTATTAACTAATGAAAAACTGTTTTTT.

This clone was observed once. The identical CDR3 is also encoded by other nucleotide sequences in the sample. The chain employs TRBV30 and TRBJ2-7, with no clear D. Per germline, CDR1 GTSNPN and CDR2 SVGIG (reference sequence). This CDR3 contains 11 residues. The V and J ends lost 0 bases and 4 bases respectively, with 4 bases between them. For the CDR3, the DNA is TGTGCCTGGAGTGTATCGTACGAGCAGTACTTC. Its protein product is CAWSVSYEQYF.

This chain connects TRBV28 to TRBJ1-5; possible D gene TRBD1, 5 bases. The germline V gene encodes CDR1 MDHEN and CDR2 SYDVKM. The V and J ends lost 6 bases and 3 bases respectively, with 15 bases between them. The CDR3 sequence is 15 residues long. CDR3 DNA: TGTGCCAGCAGGATCCAGGGAGGTTTCAATCAGCCCCAGCATTTT. Protein: CASRIQGGFNQPQHF.

The chain links TRBV19 to TRBJ2-2; D uncertain. V lost 3 bases and J 0 bases, leaving 8 bases between the germline ends. The germline V gene encodes CDR1 LNHDA and CDR2 SQIVND (reference sequence). There are 15 residues in the CDR3. CDR3 amino acids: CASSIAFANTGELFF. CDR3 nucleotides: TGTGCCAGTAGTATCGCGTTCGCGAACACCGGGGAGCTGTTTTTT.

The V call is TRBV9, the J call TRBJ2-7; 11 bases are shared with TRBD1. The CDR3 has 13 residues. The junction had 1 base not matched to a gene; V was cut back by 2 bases and J by 6 bases. Looked up from germline, CDR1 is SGDLS and CDR2 is YYNGEE. CDR3 sequence (DNA): TGTGCCAGCAGCGTTGGGACAGGGGGCGAGCAGTACTTC. Residues: CASSVGTGGEQYF.

The rearrangement links TRBV19 to TRBJ2-1; 10 positions match TRBD2. The V and J ends lost 7 bases and 7 bases, in that order; junction bases with no gene match: 4. CDR3 length: 13 residues. The germline gives CDR1 LNHDA, CDR2 SQIVND (reference sequence). CDR3 residues: CASKLAGVNEQFF. The CDR3, as DNA: TGTGCCAGTAAGCTAGCGGGAGTTAATGAGCAGTTCTTC.

The chain recombines TRBV5-1 with TRBJ1-6; no clear D. Trimming shortened V by 1 base and J by 6 bases, and 14 bases separated the two germline ends. Germline V CDR1 and CDR2: SGHRS, YFSETQ. CDR3 length: 16 residues. CDR3 region: CASSLWGELVNSPLHF. The CDR3 DNA follows: TGCGCCAGCAGCTTGTGGGGAGAATTGGTTAATTCACCCCTCCACTTT. The whole variable domain, filled in from reference TRBV5-1 and TRBJ1-6, reads KAGVTQTPRYLIKTRGQQVTLSCSPISGHRSVSWYQQTPGQGLQFLFEYFSETQRNKGNFPGRFSGRQFSNSRSEMNVSTLELGDSALYLCASSLWGELVNSPLHFGNGTRLTVT.

The rearrangement links TRBV6-2 or TRBV6-3 to TRBJ1-1; 8 bases align to TRBD1. This CDR3 contains 15 residues. Germline V CDR1 and CDR2: MNHEY, SVGEGT. J was trimmed by 4 bases and V by 6 bases; bases with no gene match: 10. CDR3 loop: CASSRPQGASTEAFF. CDR3 nucleotides: TGTGCCAGCAGCCGACCTCAGGGGGCGAGCACTGAAGCTTTCTTT.

The chain is built from TRBV2 and TRBJ1-1, with D possibly being TRBD1 (5 bases). V was cut by 4 bases and J by 1 base, with 13 bases left in between. The length of the CDR3 is 15 residues. CDR1 SNHLY and CDR2 FYNNEI come from the germline V gene. Here the CDR3 reads CASSVLGLGNTEAFF. DNA of the CDR3: TGTGCCAGCAGTGTACTGGGACTAGGGAACACTGAAGCTTTCTTT.

This clone was recorded only once. The chain links TRBV19 to TRBJ1-5; 9 bases fit TRBD1. In germline, CDR1 is LNHDA, CDR2 SQIVND (reference sequence). V lost 7 bases to trimming and J lost 2 bases; unmatched junction nucleotides: 6. CDR3 size: 15 residues. CDR3 residues: CASTNRGRGNQPQHF. The CDR3 DNA sequence: TGTGCCAGTACCAACAGGGGGCGAGGCAATCAGCCCCAGCATTTT. The variable domain in full, with the rest retrieved from reference TRBV19 and TRBJ1-5, is DGGITQSPKYLFRKEGQNVTLSCEQNLNHDAMYWYRQDPGQGLRLIYYSQIVNDFQKGDIAEGYSVSREKKESFPLTVTSAQKNPTAFYLCASTNRGRGNQPQHFGDGTRLSIL.

The genes are TRBV28 and TRBJ1-2, with a possible D match to TRBD1 (5 bases). V lost 4 bases and J 7 bases, leaving 16 bases between the germline ends. Germline lookup yields CDR1 MDHEN and CDR2 SYDVKM. The CDR3 has 14 amino acids. The CDR3 loop reads CASSWGRVNSGYTF. The CDR3 region has the DNA TGTGCCAGCAGTTGGGGCAGGGTAAATTCTGGCTACACCTTC.

V is TRBV5-1 and J is TRBJ2-1; 8 nucleotides match TRBD2. CDR1 is SGHRS and CDR2 is YFSETQ in the germline V gene. V was clipped by 2 bases and J by 6 bases; unmatched bases: 4. The CDR3 is 14 amino acids. The CDR3 nucleotides are TGCGCCAGCAGCTTCCAGCGGGAGTCCAATGAGCAGTTCTTC. It specifies CASSFQRESNEQFF.

The chain joins TRBV6-1 to TRBJ1-5, with 7 nucleotides matching TRBD1. V lost 1 base, J lost 6 bases, and 6 bases stayed unmatched. The CDR3 is 15 residues long. In germline, CDR1 is MNHNS, CDR2 SASEGT. CDR3 sequence (DNA): TGTGCCAGCAGTGAAGTGGGTACAGGGGTTCAGCCCCAGCATTTT. This sequence encodes CASSEVGTGVQPQHF.